One and the same sample provided the 20 T cell receptor beta chains below, sequenced in a study of tumor-infiltrating lymphocytes in oesophageal squamous cell carcinoma. TCRdb re-called the PCR reads with MiXCR, one entry per CDR3 protein. The sample lists roughly 15,000 distinct CDR3 sequences, over 45% occurring once. What was sequenced was blood. The receptors originated from a male donor with esophageal squamous cell carcinoma.

This sequence joins TRBV12-3 or TRBV12-4 and TRBJ2-5; D may be TRBD1 (5 bases). Trimming cost V 7 bases and J 2 bases, with 14 bases left between them. This CDR3 is 14 amino acids long. The CDR3 is CASTGSSDQETQYF. As DNA, the CDR3 is TGTGCCAGCACAGGGTCCTCAGATCAAGAGACCCAGTACTTC.

This clonotype has only a few counts. The V call is TRBV7-8, the J call TRBJ1-1, with D possibly matching TRBD1 (5 bases). V was trimmed by 1 base and J by 4 bases, leaving 13 bases between them. The CDR3 covers 15 residues. Germline V lookup: CDR1 SGHVS, CDR2 FQNEAQ. The CDR3 bases are TGTGCCAGCAGCTTAGTTCAGGGTTTTCGCACTGAAGCTTTCTTT. Translation gives CASSLVQGFRTEAFF. Using reference TRBV7-8 and TRBJ1-1 for the parts outside the CDR3, the full variable domain is GAGVSQSPRYKVAKRGQDVALRCDPISGHVSLFWYQQALGQGPEFLTYFQNEAQLDKSGLPSDRFFAERPEGSVSTLKIQRTQQEDSAVYLCASSLVQGFRTEAFFGQGTRLTVV.

This clonotype was counted ten times or more. The chain has TRBV5-6 and TRBJ1-5; 9 bases match TRBD1. J gave up 5 bases and V 4 bases, and 10 bases lay outside the gene matches. The CDR3 sequence is 16 residues long. The germline V gene has CDR1 SGHDT and CDR2 YYEEEE. In DNA form, the CDR3 reads TGTGCCAGCAGCGCGGCAGGACAGGGGCGTTATCAGCCCCAGCATTTT. Its protein is CASSAAGQGRYQPQHF.

To note about this clonotype: A junction boundary mismatches the germline segment, possibly from a read error. V and J are TRBV6-2 or TRBV6-3 and TRBJ1-6; D gene unclear. In germline, CDR1 is MNHEY, CDR2 SVGEGT. The CDR3 spans 13 residues. DNA for the CDR3: TGTGCCAGCAGTGCTTTCGGGTCCTACGAGCAGTACTTT. Translating gives CASSAFGSYEQYF.

The chain recombines TRBV7-6 with TRBJ2-1; 10 nucleotides match TRBD2. Germline CDR1 is SGHVS and CDR2 is FNYEAQ. Trimming removed 5 bases from V and 6 bases from J; junction bases left unmatched: 4. The CDR3 covers 14 residues. CDR3 nucleotides: TGTGCCAGCAGCCGATCTAGCGGGAGCAATGAGCAGTTCTTC. Protein sequence: CASSRSSGSNEQFF.

The rearrangement links TRBV7-3 to TRBJ2-5, with D perhaps matching TRBD1 (6 bases). The J call may be in error: the DNA end matches TRBJ2-7 better. Germline CDR1 and CDR2: SGHTA and FQGTGA. The CDR3 loop spans 13 amino acids. As DNA, the CDR3 is TGTGCCAGCACCCTACAGGGAGACTACGAGCAGTACTTC. It is translated as CASTLQGDYEQYF.

This clonotype has just a few counts. This sequence joins TRBV7-2 and TRBJ1-5; D is unclear. Trimming left V 1 base short and J 5 bases short, with 12 bases between. The CDR3 length is 15 residues. Germline lookup yields CDR1 SGHTA and CDR2 FQGNSA. The CDR3 region has the DNA TGTGCCAGCAGCTTAGTGGCAGGAGAGGATCAGCCCCAGCATTTT. Translation: CASSLVAGEDQPQHF.

J is TRBJ2-1 and V is TRBV12-3 or TRBV12-4; 11 bases are a match to TRBD2. V dropped 7 bases and J dropped 2; count of bases not matched to a gene: 7. CDR3 length: 16 residues. The chain's CDR3 is CASTFRSGGAYNEQFF. The CDR3 nucleotides read TGTGCCAGCACGTTCCGTAGCGGGGGGGCCTACAATGAGCAGTTCTTC.

The chain carries TRBV6-1 and TRBJ2-4; D remains unclear. The tail of the sequence fits TRBJ2-7 better, so the J call may be wrong. CDR1 is MNHNS, CDR2 SASEGT, per germline. CDR3 length: 12 amino acids. The CDR3 sequence is CASSIRPYEQYF. As DNA, the CDR3 is TGTGCCAGCAGTATACGGCCTTACGAGCAGTACTTC.

This clonotype was picked up a small number of times. The V gene is TRBV9, the J gene TRBJ2-3, with TRBD2 identical over 8 bases. With 2 bases clipped from V and 0 bases from J, the junction kept 5 bases outside the gene matches. Germline V gene data show CDR1 as SGDLS and CDR2 as YYNGEE. This CDR3 spans 16 amino acids. The CDR3 DNA is TGTGCCAGCAGCGTGTCACTAGCGGTAAGCACAGATACGCAGTATTTT. Translation gives CASSVSLAVSTDTQYF.

The chain combines TRBV7-2 with TRBJ2-1, with a weak D call TRBD1 (6 bases). Gene TRBJ2-5 matches the end of the DNA better, so the J call may be wrong. CDR1 SGHTA and CDR2 FQGNSA come from the germline V gene. This CDR3 is built from 14 residues. DNA for the CDR3: TGTGCCAGCAGCTTAAGCAGGGGCCAAGAGACCCAGTACTTC. It is translated as CASSLSRGQETQYF.

This rearrangement joins TRBV7-2 to TRBJ1-4; D is possibly TRBD1 (6 bases). This CDR3 is 14 amino acids long. V lost 5 bases and J lost 5, with 12 bases in between. The germline CDR1 and CDR2 sequences are SGHTA and FQGNSA. CDR3 residues: CASSRDRINEKLFF. Written as DNA, the CDR3 is TGTGCCAGCAGCCGCGACAGGATAAATGAAAAACTGTTTTTT.

In the case of this clonotype: One end of the junction is discordant with germline, which a read error may explain. The V call is TRBV7-2, the J call TRBJ2-5, with unresolved D. Looked up from germline, CDR1 is SGHTA and CDR2 is FQGNSA. This CDR3 has 17 amino acids. CDR3 in amino acids: CASSLELVGRYNSPLHF. CDR3 bases: TGTGCCAGCAGCTTAGAATTGGTAGGCCGGTATAATTCACCCCTCCACTTC. The entire variable domain, with the rest obtained from reference TRBV7-2 and TRBJ2-5, is as follows: GAGVSQSPSNKVTEKGKDVELRCDPISGHTALYWYRQSLGQGLEFLIYFQGNSAPDKSGLPSDRFSAERTGGSVSTLTIQRTQQEDSAVYLCASSLELVGRYNSPLHFGPGTRLLVL.

This rearrangement joins TRBV7-4 to TRBJ2-2; D is unclear. Between the trimmed V and J ends, which lost 3 bases and 6 bases, there was a span of 8 bases. This CDR3 spans 13 amino acids. CDR1 is SGHVT and CDR2 is SQSDAQ in the germline V gene. CDR3 sequence reads: CASSFSGPGELFF. CDR3 sequence (DNA): TGTGCCAGCAGCTTCAGTGGCCCCGGGGAGCTGTTTTTT.

This clonotype appeared a few times. The chain joins TRBV5-6 to TRBJ1-1; weak D call: TRBD1 (6 bases). Germline CDR1 is SGHDT and CDR2 is YYEEEE. This CDR3 is 12 amino acids long. With 0 bases removed from V and 11 bases from J, the gap between germline ends came to 11 bases. The CDR3 nucleotides read TGTGCCAGCAGCTTGGGGGGGACAAGGGCTTTCTTT. It specifies CASSLGGTRAFF.

Notes on this clonotype: A read error is likely, as this CDR3 ends without the conserved phenylalanine or tryptophan. The DNA is left out, because the CDR3 cannot be placed on it with certainty; the CDR3 is given as TCRdb lists it. The rearrangement joins TRBV28 to TRBJ2-6; TRBD2 is the table's D call, not checked against the DNA. The CDR3 sequence runs 8 residues, both termini included. Germline CDR1 reads MDHEN; CDR2 reads SYDVKM. The CDR3 spells CASLDPGY.

This clonotype is medium-sized in the sample. The genes are TRBV5-6 and TRBJ2-3, with D perhaps matching TRBD2 (6 bases). The germline V gene has CDR1 SGHDT and CDR2 YYEEEE. The length of the CDR3 is 15 residues. Trimming left V 6 bases short and J 0 bases short, with 14 bases between. In DNA form, the CDR3 reads TGTGCCAGCATCGAGTTCGGGAGCAGCACAGATACGCAGTATTTT. Its translation: CASIEFGSSTDTQYF.

This sequence joins TRBV7-3 and TRBJ2-1; TRBD2 aligns across 9 bases. The J call may be incorrect, as the DNA end agrees better with TRBJ2-5. The V gene's germline CDR1 is SGHTA and CDR2 FQGTGA. The CDR3 runs to 16 residues. CDR3 coding DNA: TGTGCCAGCAGCTTAACGGAAGCGGGGGGCCCAGAGACCCAGTACTTC. Translating gives CASSLTEAGGPETQYF.

A single count supports this clonotype. The gene calls are TRBV27 and TRBJ2-3; 12 nucleotides align to TRBD2. Germline assignment: CDR1 MNHEY and CDR2 SMNVEV (reference sequence). With V trimmed by 5 bases and J by 1 base, 7 bases remained unmatched. The CDR3 is 17 residues long. CDR3 residues: CASSPRTSGIGTDTQYF. The CDR3 region has the DNA TGTGCCAGCAGTCCCAGGACTAGCGGGATAGGCACAGATACGCAGTATTTT.

For the CDR3, the DNA is TGCGCCAGCAGCGATGGGGTAATGGAGCAGTACTTC. This gives the protein CASSDGVMEQYF. The chain joins TRBV10-1 to TRBJ2-5, with D uncertain. The V gene lost 6 bases and the J gene lost 11 bases, with 16 bases spanning the gap. CDR1 WNHNN and CDR2 SYGVQD come from the germline V gene (reference sequence). The CDR3 extends over 12 amino acids.